The entry below describes one T cell receptor (beta chain). Its antigen has not been determined. No much larger clonotype is one base removed from it; base qualities were not supplied. This entry is derived from a study of shared clonotypes between healthy human individuals (TCRdb year 2020). In the study overall: The cohort included three men and a couple of women between 18 and 49 years of age. Per donor, three plates each were used for CD4 naive and CD4 memory, two for CD8 naive, and one for CD8 memory. To estimate repertoire size and how much clonotypes are shared between individuals, the study performed deep sequencing of blood TCR repertoires from roughly five healthy adults. To increase sequencing depth and limit assay-specific biases, TCR repertoire library preparation and sequencing were carried out by different laboratories using diverse techniques. Per donor, leukapheresis produced somewhere between about 0.85 and 8.9 billion PBMCs. What the authors observed across the whole study: Compared with non-shared clonotypes, the clonotypes found in all four sorted-subset donors had higher generation probabilities. Pairwise subsampling indicated that sequencing depth was expected to affect the degree of clonotype sharing among donors. The genetic and exposure-history diversity represented was limited by the small number of donors. Rarefaction of sorted-subset datasets indicated incomplete sequencing despite the large sequencing depth. Sampling was restricted to blood, and TCR repertoires in tissues likely differ from the TCR repertoires found in blood. Naive subsets generally had larger estimated clonotype richness than memory subsets did. Across a handful of donors, 4.5% to 6.5% of naive CD4, over 3% of naive CD8, around 2.5% of memory CD4, and over 0.35% of memory CD8 clonotypes were shared.

Healthy HIV-negative adults with no recently reported acute infections or vaccinations were included as donors. Only Caucasian adults living in Nashville, Tennessee, USA were represented among the donors. CD4+ T cells were enriched through magnetic negative selection, after which naive cells were positively selected on CD45RA and the remaining negative fraction served as the memory subset. Blood was collected by leukapheresis, and PBMCs were isolated by Ficoll-Histopaque density gradient centrifugation and then cryopreserved in liquid nitrogen vapor phase. Purity and quantity of every magnetically sorted T cell population were checked by analytical flow cytometry. From each sorted fraction, genomic DNA was isolated and quantified by UV absorbance on a Nanodrop 2000c. Including the terminal cysteine and phenylalanine, the CDR3 comprises 13 residues. Just CDR3 DNA is preserved here, 39 bases in frame from base 1. The junction carries 9 bases between V and J, which are trimmed by 8 bases and 1 base respectively. The germline V gene gives CDR1 as SNHLY and CDR2 as FYNNEI.

Using the deep immunoSEQ assay, multiplex PCR amplified TCR CDR3 regions from genomic DNA. Extracted genomic DNA from each cell subset was distributed evenly across all wells of several immunoSEQ 96-well plates, and each plate was treated as a replicate. For sorted subsets, around 200 ng genomic DNA, equal to 30,000 to 35,000 T cell genomes, was loaded into each replicate PCR. Purified libraries were quantified with a Qubit 3.0 fluorometer, sized on a Bioanalyzer 2100, and re-quantified with the KAPA Library Quantification kit. Every immunoSEQ 96-well plate was sequenced on a separate single-read 150-cycle Illumina NextSeq 550 flow cell. On the authors' methods: Because only junctional sequences without quality scores were contained in the immunoSEQ output, filtering matching that applied to full-length reads could not be performed. Sequences were annotated with PyIR, a Python wrapper for IgBLAST v1.9, and V/J genes and CDR3 were assigned using IMGT germline references. Reads were filtered out if the reads had weak V/J assignments (E-value above 1e-6), no CDR3, stop codons, out-of-frame junctions, or ambiguous translated residues. V3J clonotypes were defined by identical inferred V gene, J gene, and CDR3 amino acid sequence. Percentage overlap between repertoires was calculated by dividing the number of shared unique clonotypes by the size of the smaller repertoire. RTK rarefaction, the Chao1 estimator, and Recon v2.1 estimates of unobserved clonotypes were used to assess repertoire richness. Generation probabilities were computed with OLGA for all TCRbeta clonotypes obtained by the gDNA method from several donors. This immuneACCESS table, as held by TCRdb, lists in-frame sequences with V and J called but not all clones. Of the missing ones, under half trace to an unresolved V gene in checked studies; the others have no known cause. Clone size and the V and J calls come from that table; the DNA yielded D and trimming. This sample comprises some 2,000,000 clones, approximately 96% of them detected only once. The ten top clones hold about 0.13% of the sample.

Rearrangement joined TRBV2 to TRBJ1-5, with the identity of the D gene unclear. The receptor comes from a man aged 18-30 years in good health. The sample taken for sequencing was naive CD4+ T cells sorted from blood. The sample's cell subset or site label, in plain terms: CD45RA+ positively selected. The CDR3 amino acid sequence is: CASVVDSNQPQHF. The DNA sequence is as follows: TGTGCCAGCGTGGTAGACAGCAATCAGCCCCAGCATTTT.